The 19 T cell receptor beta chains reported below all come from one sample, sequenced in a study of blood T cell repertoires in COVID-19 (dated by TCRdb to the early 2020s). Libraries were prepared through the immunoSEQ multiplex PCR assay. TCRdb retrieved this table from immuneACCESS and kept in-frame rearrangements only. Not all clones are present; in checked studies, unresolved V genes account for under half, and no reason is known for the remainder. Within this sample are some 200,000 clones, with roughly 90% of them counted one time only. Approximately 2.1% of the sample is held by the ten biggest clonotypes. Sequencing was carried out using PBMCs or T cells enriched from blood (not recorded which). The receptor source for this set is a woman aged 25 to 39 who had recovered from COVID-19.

The CDR3 coding sequence is TGTGCCAGTAGTACTCCCGGACAGGCGAGCTCTGGAAACACCATATATTTT. It encodes CASSTPGQASSGNTIYF. The genes are TRBV19 and TRBJ1-3; TRBD1 matches 7 bases. Germline V gene lookup returns CDR1 LNHDA and CDR2 SQIVND (reference sequence). The V and J ends lost 4 bases and 0 bases, in that order; junction bases with no gene match: 9. CDR3 length equals 17 residues. The complete variable domain, with remaining parts taken from reference TRBV19 and TRBJ1-3, reads DGGITQSPKYLFRKEGQNVTLSCEQNLNHDAMYWYRQDPGQGLRLIYYSQIVNDFQKGDIAEGYSVSREKKESFPLTVTSAQKNPTAFYLCASSTPGQASSGNTIYFGEGSWLTVV.

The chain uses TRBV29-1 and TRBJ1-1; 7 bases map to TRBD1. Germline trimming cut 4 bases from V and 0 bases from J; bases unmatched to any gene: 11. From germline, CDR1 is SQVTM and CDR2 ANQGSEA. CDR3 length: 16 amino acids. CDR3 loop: CSVVREGAVLNTEAFF. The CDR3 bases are TGCAGCGTTGTCCGGGAGGGGGCGGTCTTGAACACTGAAGCTTTCTTT. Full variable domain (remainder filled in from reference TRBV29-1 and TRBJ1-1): SAVISQKPSRDICQRGTSLTIQCQVDSQVTMMFWYRQQPGQSLTLIATANQGSEATYESGFVIDKFPISRPNLTFSTLTVSNMSPEDSSIYLCSVVREGAVLNTEAFFGQGTRLTVV.

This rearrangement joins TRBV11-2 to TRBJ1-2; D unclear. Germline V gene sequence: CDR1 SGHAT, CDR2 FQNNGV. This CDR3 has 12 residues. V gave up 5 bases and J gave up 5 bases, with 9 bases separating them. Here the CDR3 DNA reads TGTGCCAGCAGCGCAGGAAGTTATGGCTACACCTTC. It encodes CASSAGSYGYTF.

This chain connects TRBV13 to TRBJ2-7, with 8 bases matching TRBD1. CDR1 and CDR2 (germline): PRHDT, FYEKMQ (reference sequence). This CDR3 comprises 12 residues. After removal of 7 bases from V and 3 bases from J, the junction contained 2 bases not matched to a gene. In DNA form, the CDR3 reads TGTGCCAGCACGGGACAGGACTACGAGCAGTACTTC. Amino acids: CASTGQDYEQYF.

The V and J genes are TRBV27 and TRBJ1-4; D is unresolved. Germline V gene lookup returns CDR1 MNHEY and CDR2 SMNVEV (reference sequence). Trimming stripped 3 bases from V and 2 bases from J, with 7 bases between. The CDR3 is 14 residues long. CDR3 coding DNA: TGTGCCAGCAGTTTGGGCATCACTAATGAAAAACTGTTTTTT. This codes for CASSLGITNEKLFF.

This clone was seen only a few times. The CDR3 loop is CASSSRTGVYYNSPLHF. CDR3 in DNA: TGTGCCAGCAGTTCTCGGACAGGGGTGTACTATAATTCACCCCTCCACTTT. This rearrangement joins TRBV6-2 or TRBV6-3 to TRBJ1-6; 9 bases align to TRBD1. The CDR3 sequence is 17 residues long. J lost 3 bases, V lost 4 bases, and 7 bases had no gene match. Germline V lookup: CDR1 MNHEY, CDR2 SVGEGT.

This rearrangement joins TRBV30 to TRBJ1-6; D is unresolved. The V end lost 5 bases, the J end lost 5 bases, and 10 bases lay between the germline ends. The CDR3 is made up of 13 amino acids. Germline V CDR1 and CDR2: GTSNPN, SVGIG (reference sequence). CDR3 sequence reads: CAWDGGNNSPLHF. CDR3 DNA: TGTGCCTGGGATGGAGGGAATAATTCACCCCTCCACTTT. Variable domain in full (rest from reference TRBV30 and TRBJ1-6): SQTIHQWPATLVQPVGSPLSLECTVEGTSNPNLYWYRQAAGRGLQLLFYSVGIGQISSEVPQNLSASRPQDRQFILSSKKLLLSDSGFYLCAWDGGNNSPLHFGNGTRLTVT.

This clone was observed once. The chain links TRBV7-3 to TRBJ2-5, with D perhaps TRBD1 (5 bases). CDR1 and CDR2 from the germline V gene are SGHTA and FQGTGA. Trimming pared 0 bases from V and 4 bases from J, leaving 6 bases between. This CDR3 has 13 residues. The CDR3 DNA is TGTGCCAGCAGCTTAACGGGGCTAGAGACCCAGTACTTC. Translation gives CASSLTGLETQYF.

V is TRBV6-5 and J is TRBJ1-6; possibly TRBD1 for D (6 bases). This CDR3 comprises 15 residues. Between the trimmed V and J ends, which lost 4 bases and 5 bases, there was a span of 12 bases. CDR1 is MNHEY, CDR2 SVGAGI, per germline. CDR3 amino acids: CASSLQGTNNSPLHF. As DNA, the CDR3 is TGTGCCAGCAGTTTGCAGGGGACTAATAATTCACCCCTCCACTTT.

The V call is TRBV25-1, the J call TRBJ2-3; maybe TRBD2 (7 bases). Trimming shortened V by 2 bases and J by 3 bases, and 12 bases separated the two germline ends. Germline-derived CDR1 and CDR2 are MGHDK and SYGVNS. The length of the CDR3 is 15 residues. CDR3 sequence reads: CASSEVGGATDTQYF. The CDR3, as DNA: TGTGCCAGCAGTGAAGTAGGGGGGGCTACAGATACGCAGTATTTT.

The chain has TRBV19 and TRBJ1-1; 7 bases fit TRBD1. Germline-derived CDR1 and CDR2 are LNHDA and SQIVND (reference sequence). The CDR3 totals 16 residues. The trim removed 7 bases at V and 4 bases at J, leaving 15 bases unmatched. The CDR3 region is CASKLHPGPGGTEAFF. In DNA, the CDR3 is TGTGCCAGTAAGCTCCATCCTGGCCCAGGGGGCACTGAAGCTTTCTTT.

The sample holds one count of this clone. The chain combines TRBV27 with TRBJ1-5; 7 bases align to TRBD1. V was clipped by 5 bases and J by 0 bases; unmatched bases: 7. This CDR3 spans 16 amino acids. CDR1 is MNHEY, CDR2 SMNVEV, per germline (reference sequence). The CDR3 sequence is CASSDRAPYSNQPQHF. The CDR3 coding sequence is TGTGCCAGCAGTGACAGGGCCCCCTATAGCAATCAGCCCCAGCATTTT.

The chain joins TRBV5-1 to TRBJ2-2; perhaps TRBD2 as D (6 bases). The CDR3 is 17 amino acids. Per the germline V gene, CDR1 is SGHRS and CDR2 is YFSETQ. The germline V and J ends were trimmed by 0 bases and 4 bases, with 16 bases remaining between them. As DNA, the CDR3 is TGCGCCAGCAGCTTGGGGTCGGGGGTTTATGGCACCGGGGAGCTGTTTTTT. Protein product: CASSLGSGVYGTGELFF.

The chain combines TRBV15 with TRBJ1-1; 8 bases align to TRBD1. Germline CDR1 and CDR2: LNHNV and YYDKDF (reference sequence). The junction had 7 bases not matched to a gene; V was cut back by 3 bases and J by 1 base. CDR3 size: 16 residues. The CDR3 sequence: CATSRKTGVTNTEAFF. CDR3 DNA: TGTGCCACCAGCAGGAAGACAGGGGTAACGAACACTGAAGCTTTCTTT.

CDR3 coding DNA: TGTGCCAGTAGCAGGGGTGGACAGTTTAATCAGCCCCAGCATTTT. Translation: CASSRGGQFNQPQHF. The genes are TRBV19 and TRBJ1-5, with a weak D call TRBD1 (6 bases). The CDR3 totals 15 residues. Germline-derived CDR1 and CDR2 are LNHDA and SQIVND (reference sequence). The ends were cut back, 6 bases at V and 4 bases at J, with 16 bases in the middle.

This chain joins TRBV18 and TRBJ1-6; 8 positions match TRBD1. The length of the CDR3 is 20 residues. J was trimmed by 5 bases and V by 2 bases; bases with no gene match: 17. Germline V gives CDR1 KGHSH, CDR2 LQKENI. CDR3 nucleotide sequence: TGTGCCAGCTCACCAAGGACAGGGCGAATCAGCGCCCAAAATAATTCACCCCTCCACTTT. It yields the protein CASSPRTGRISAQNNSPLHF.

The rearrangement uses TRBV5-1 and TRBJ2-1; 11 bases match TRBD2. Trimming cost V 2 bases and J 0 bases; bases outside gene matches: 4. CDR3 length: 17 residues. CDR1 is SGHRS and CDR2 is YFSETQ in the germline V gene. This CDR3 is CASSFFSGRDSYNEQFF. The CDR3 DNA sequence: TGCGCCAGCAGCTTCTTTAGCGGGAGGGACTCCTACAATGAGCAGTTCTTC.

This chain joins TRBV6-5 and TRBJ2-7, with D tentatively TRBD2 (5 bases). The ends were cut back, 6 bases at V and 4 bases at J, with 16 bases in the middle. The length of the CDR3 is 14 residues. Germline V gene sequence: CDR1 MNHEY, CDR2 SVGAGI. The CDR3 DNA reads TGTGCCAGCAGGGCAGCTGGGAGTCGTTACGAGCAGTACTTC. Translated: CASRAAGSRYEQYF.

As DNA, the CDR3 is TGTGCCAGCAACCCGGAGGAGGGACAGGGAATATCCGGGGAGCTGTTTTTT. The encoded protein is CASNPEEGQGISGELFF. This rearrangement joins TRBV4-2 to TRBJ2-2, with 9 positions matching TRBD1. Losses at the gene ends were 7 bases for V and 6 bases for J; bases not matched to a gene: 15. The CDR3 runs to 17 residues. Germline lookup yields CDR1 LGHNA and CDR2 YNFKEQ.